This is a list of T cell receptor beta chains from one sample in a study of cytomegalovirus exposure and HLA in healthy donors. The assay was immunoSEQ multiplex PCR, and TCRdb's table has in-frame clones only and misses some. The sample has 150,000 or so clones; roughly nine tenths are singletons. Sequencing was carried out using PBMCs. The receptor source for this set is a man aged 18 to 30 in good health and CMV-seropositive. Both conserved end residues are part of each CDR3. A D gene is named only where the DNA matches it firmly. Clone size, where shown, is once, few, many, or a class for clones that have expanded.

j_call: TRBJ1-5
v_call: TRBV6-5
d_call: NA
clone_size: NA
cdr3_nt: TGTGCCAGCAGTTACTCAGCGAGCAATCAGCCCCAGCATTTT
cdr3_aa: CASSYSASNQPQHF

j_call: TRBJ1-1
v_call: TRBV19
d_call: NA
clone_size: NA
cdr3_nt: TGTGCCAGTATAACCTACAAGGGACAGAACACTGAAGCTTTCTTT
cdr3_aa: CASITYKGQNTEAFF

j_call: TRBJ1-4
v_call: TRBV11-2
d_call: TRBD1
clone_size: NA
cdr3_nt: TGTGCCAGCAGCCCCCGACAGGGAGAAAAACTGTTTTTT
cdr3_aa: CASSPRQGEKLFF

j_call: TRBJ1-2
v_call: TRBV28
d_call: NA
clone_size: NA
cdr3_nt: TGTGCCAGCAGTCCAGCGGGACAACTGAGCTATGGCTACACCTTC
cdr3_aa: CASSPAGQLSYGYTF

j_call: TRBJ2-1
v_call: TRBV9
d_call: NA
clone_size: NA
cdr3_nt: TGTGCCAGCAGCGTAGAGACAGTCAATGAGCAGTTCTTC
cdr3_aa: CASSVETVNEQFF

j_call: TRBJ2-3
v_call: TRBV2
d_call: TRBD1
clone_size: once
cdr3_nt: TGTGCCGGGAGGACAGGGTACACAGATACGCAGTATTTT
cdr3_aa: CAGRTGYTDTQYF

j_call: TRBJ2-1
v_call: TRBV7-6
d_call: NA
clone_size: few
cdr3_nt: TGTGCCAGCAGCCCACAGGTGTCGTACAATGAGCAGTTCTTC
cdr3_aa: CASSPQVSYNEQFF

j_call: TRBJ2-3
v_call: TRBV10-3
d_call: NA
clone_size: once
cdr3_nt: TGTGCCATCAGTGAGAATAGCGCAGATACGCAGTATTTT
cdr3_aa: CAISENSADTQYF

j_call: TRBJ2-1
v_call: TRBV15
d_call: NA
clone_size: NA
cdr3_nt: TGTGCCACCGGACGGGGGGCGGCGACCTACAATGAGCAGTTCTTC
cdr3_aa: CATGRGAATYNEQFF

j_call: TRBJ1-1
v_call: TRBV7-2
d_call: NA
clone_size: NA
cdr3_nt: TGTGCCAGCAGCTCGCGGCACCAAGCTTTCTTT
cdr3_aa: CASSSRHQAFF

j_call: TRBJ2-7
v_call: TRBV2
d_call: NA
clone_size: NA
cdr3_nt: TGTGCCAGCAGTGCCCTAGATGGCTACGAGCAGTACTTC
cdr3_aa: CASSALDGYEQYF

j_call: TRBJ1-4
v_call: TRBV27
d_call: NA
clone_size: once
cdr3_nt: TGTGCCAGCATTTACAGGTCCGATGAAAAACTGTTTTTT
cdr3_aa: CASIYRSDEKLFF

j_call: TRBJ2-7
v_call: TRBV6-5
d_call: NA
clone_size: NA
cdr3_nt: TGTGCCAGCAGTTACGCATCGGCCGCGGAAGAGCAGTACTTC
cdr3_aa: CASSYASAAEEQYF

j_call: TRBJ2-3
v_call: TRBV6-1
d_call: TRBD2
clone_size: NA
cdr3_nt: TGTGCCAGCAGTGAGGGTAGCGGGGGGGGGACAGATACGCAGTATTTT
cdr3_aa: CASSEGSGGGTDTQYF

j_call: TRBJ2-3
v_call: TRBV27
d_call: TRBD1
clone_size: NA
cdr3_nt: TGTGCCAGCAGCTGGACAGGGCGCACAGATACGCAGTATTTT
cdr3_aa: CASSWTGRTDTQYF

j_call: TRBJ1-5
v_call: TRBV6-5
d_call: TRBD1
clone_size: NA
cdr3_nt: TGTGCCAGCAGACCTGGTGGGACAGGGTTTCAGCCCCAGCATTTT
cdr3_aa: CASRPGGTGFQPQHF

j_call: TRBJ2-7
v_call: TRBV23-1
d_call: NA
clone_size: NA
cdr3_nt: TGCGCCAGCAGTCAATCGTGCAGGGGGGACCACGAGCAGTACTTC
cdr3_aa: CASSQSCRGDHEQYF

j_call: TRBJ2-1
v_call: TRBV18
d_call: TRBD2
clone_size: NA
cdr3_nt: TGTGCCAGCTCACCACCCATAGCGGGAGCGCCCCACAATGAGCAGTTCTTC
cdr3_aa: CASSPPIAGAPHNEQFF

j_call: TRBJ1-2
v_call: TRBV5-6
d_call: TRBD1
clone_size: NA
cdr3_nt: TGTGCCAGCAGCTTGGCCACAGGGGGCGGTGGCTATGGCTACACCTTC
cdr3_aa: CASSLATGGGGYGYTF

j_call: TRBJ1-2
v_call: TRBV5-1
d_call: NA
clone_size: NA
cdr3_nt: TGCGCCAGCAGCAAAGGACTTTCCTATGGCTACACCTTC
cdr3_aa: CASSKGLSYGYTF

j_call: TRBJ1-3
v_call: TRBV5-1
d_call: NA
clone_size: once
cdr3_nt: TGCGCCAGCAGCTTGGACGGGAGCTCTGGAAACACCATATATTTT
cdr3_aa: CASSLDGSSGNTIYF

j_call: TRBJ1-1
v_call: TRBV2
d_call: TRBD1
clone_size: NA
cdr3_nt: TGTGCCAGCCGGGGGACAGACTACACTGAAGCTTTCTTT
cdr3_aa: CASRGTDYTEAFF

j_call: TRBJ1-3
v_call: TRBV6-5
d_call: NA
clone_size: NA
cdr3_nt: TGTGCCAGCAGGTCGCGAGCCTCTGGAAACACCATATATTTT
cdr3_aa: CASRSRASGNTIYF

j_call: TRBJ2-5
v_call: TRBV29-1
d_call: NA
clone_size: NA
cdr3_nt: TGCAGCGTTGATGTAGGCAGGGGTTCGACCCAGTACTTC
cdr3_aa: CSVDVGRGSTQYF

j_call: TRBJ2-1
v_call: TRBV19
d_call: TRBD2
clone_size: NA
cdr3_nt: TGTGCCAGTAGTCCTCCCCGACTAGCCACGTTCTACAATGAGCAGTTCTTC
cdr3_aa: CASSPPRLATFYNEQFF